This record covers a single T cell receptor beta chain. These data belong to a study of T cells after yellow fever vaccination. Looked up from germline, CDR1 is LGHNA and CDR2 is YSLEER. V was shortened by 0 bases and J by 2 bases, with 10 bases between the two germline ends. The CDR3 has 15 amino acids. One entry per CDR3 protein, called by TCRdb with MiXCR from the 5' RACE reads. This table holds roughly 340,000 distinct CDR3 sequences, roughly 9.4% found once. V and J are TRBV4-3 and TRBJ1-1; D not resolved. The sequences come from PBMCs, collected on the day of the first yellow fever vaccination. This clonotype was obtained from a man younger than 35 who received the YFV17D yellow fever vaccine. DNA for the CDR3: TGCGCCAGCAGCCAAGATCTCGGGTTAAACACTGAAGCTTTCTTT. As protein: CASSQDLGLNTEAFF.